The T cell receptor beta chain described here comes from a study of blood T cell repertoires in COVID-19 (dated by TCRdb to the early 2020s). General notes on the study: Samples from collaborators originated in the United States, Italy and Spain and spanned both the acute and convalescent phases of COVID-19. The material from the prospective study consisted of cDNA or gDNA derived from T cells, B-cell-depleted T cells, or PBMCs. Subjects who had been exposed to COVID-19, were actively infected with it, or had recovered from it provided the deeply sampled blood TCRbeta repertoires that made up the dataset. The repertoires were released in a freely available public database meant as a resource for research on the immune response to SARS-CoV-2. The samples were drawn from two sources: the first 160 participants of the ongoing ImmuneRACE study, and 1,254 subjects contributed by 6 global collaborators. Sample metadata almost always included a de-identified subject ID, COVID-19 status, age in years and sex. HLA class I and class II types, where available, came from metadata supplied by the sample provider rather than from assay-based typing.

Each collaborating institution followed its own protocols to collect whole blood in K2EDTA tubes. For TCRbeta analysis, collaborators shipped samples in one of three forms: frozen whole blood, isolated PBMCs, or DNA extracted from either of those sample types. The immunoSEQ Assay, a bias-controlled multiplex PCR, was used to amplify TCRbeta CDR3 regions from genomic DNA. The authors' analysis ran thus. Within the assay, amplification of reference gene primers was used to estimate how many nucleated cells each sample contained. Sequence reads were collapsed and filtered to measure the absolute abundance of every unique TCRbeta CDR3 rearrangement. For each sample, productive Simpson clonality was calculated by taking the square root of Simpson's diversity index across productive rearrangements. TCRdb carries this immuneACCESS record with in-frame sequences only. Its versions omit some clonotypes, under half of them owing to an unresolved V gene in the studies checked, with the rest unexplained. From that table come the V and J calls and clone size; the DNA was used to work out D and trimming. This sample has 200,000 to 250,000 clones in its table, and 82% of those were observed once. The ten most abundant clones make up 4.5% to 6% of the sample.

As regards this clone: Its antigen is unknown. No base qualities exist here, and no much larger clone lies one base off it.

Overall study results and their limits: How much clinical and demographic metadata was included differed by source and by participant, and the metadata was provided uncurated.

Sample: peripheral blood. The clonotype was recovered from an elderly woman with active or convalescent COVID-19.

In nucleotides, the sequence is TGTGCCAGCAGCTTGGAGGGACAACATTATAATTCACCCCTCCACTTT. This sequence encodes CASSLEGQHYNSPLHF. Rearrangement joined TRBV5-5 to TRBJ1-6; the D segment could be TRBD1, given 6 matching bases. The germline V gene (reference sequence) specifies SGHKS as CDR1 and YYEKEE as CDR2. V loses 0 bases, J loses 4 bases, and the germline ends lie 11 bases apart. CDR3 length: 16 amino acids, cysteine to phenylalanine. The retained sequence is limited to the CDR3, 48 bases, with the frame set at the first base.